Listed below are T cell receptor beta chains from one sample, sequenced in a study of PD-1 blockade in mismatch repair-deficient tumors. Sequencing was performed with immunoSEQ multiplex PCR; in TCRdb, only in-frame clones are kept and a portion is missing. The sample records 80,000 to 100,000 clones, roughly 80% being singletons. The material sequenced was peripheral blood, taken 12 weeks after starting pembrolizumab. The origin of the receptors is an adult with mismatch repair-deficient cancer. Both conserved end residues are part of each CDR3. A D gene is named only where the DNA matches it firmly. A row's size may be missing; if present it is once, few, many or a size class.

V	D	J	size	CDR3	DNA
TRBV2	TRBD1	TRBJ2-7	NA	CASTPLGQGGGEQYF	TGTGCCAGCACCCCTCTCGGACAGGGCGGTGGCGAGCAGTACTTC
TRBV19	TRBD2	TRBJ2-1	NA	CASNKREGISSYNEQFF	TGTGCCAGTAATAAGCGGGAGGGAATTAGCTCCTACAATGAGCAGTTCTTC
TRBV5-4	NA	TRBJ2-5	NA	CASSLDEGRRKSQYF	TGTGCCAGCAGCTTGGATGAAGGGCGCAGGAAGTCCCAGTACTTC
TRBV5-1	NA	TRBJ2-1	NA	CASSVGNEQFF	TGCGCCAGCAGTGTAGGCAATGAGCAGTTCTTC
TRBV7-6	NA	TRBJ2-2	NA	CASSITRGELFF	TGTGCCAGCAGCATCACCCGGGGGGAGCTGTTTTTT
TRBV10-3	TRBD1	TRBJ1-1	few	CATGTGDTNTEAFF	TGTGCCACCGGGACAGGTGATACAAACACTGAAGCTTTCTTT
TRBV7-2	NA	TRBJ2-7	few	CASSLDAGYEQYF	TGTGCCAGCAGCTTAGACGCGGGGTACGAGCAGTACTTC
TRBV7-8	NA	TRBJ2-5	NA	CASSSPQGTQYF	TGTGCCAGCAGCTCACCCCAGGGGACCCAGTACTTC
TRBV11-2	NA	TRBJ2-7	few	CASSLDVSSYEQYF	TGTGCCAGCAGCCTCGACGTTAGCTCCTACGAGCAGTACTTC
TRBV27	NA	TRBJ2-7	NA	CASSLRGDEQYF	TGTGCCAGCAGTTTACGCGGGGACGAGCAGTACTTC
TRBV9	NA	TRBJ2-1	NA	CASSVELATANEQFF	TGTGCCAGCAGCGTAGAATTAGCGACAGCCAATGAGCAGTTCTTC
TRBV5-1	NA	TRBJ2-5	NA	CASGISSPQETQYF	TGCGCCAGCGGGATTTCTTCCCCCCAAGAGACCCAGTACTTC
TRBV6-1	NA	TRBJ1-1	NA	CASSRFGGTEAFF	TGTGCCAGCAGTAGGTTCGGAGGCACTGAAGCTTTCTTT
TRBV5-1	TRBD1	TRBJ2-1	NA	CASSSTRDRTNNEQFF	TGCGCCAGCAGCTCGACACGGGACAGGACCAACAATGAGCAGTTCTTC
TRBV7-2	TRBD2	TRBJ2-7	NA	CASSSGRTSGGEQYF	TGTGCCAGCAGCTCCGGCCGGACTAGCGGGGGCGAGCAGTACTTC
TRBV27	TRBD1	TRBJ1-1	NA	CASTTGGPGTEAFF	TGTGCCAGCACAACAGGGGGCCCGGGCACTGAAGCTTTCTTT
TRBV6-5	NA	TRBJ1-2	NA	CASSYGDGYTF	TGTGCCAGCAGTTACGGGGATGGCTACACCTTC
TRBV7-2	NA	TRBJ1-3	NA	CASSLSAGQGNTIYF	TGTGCCAGCAGCTTATCTGCAGGGCAGGGAAACACCATATATTTT
TRBV2	NA	TRBJ2-1	NA	CASSELRKYNEQLF	TGTGCCAGCAGTGAACTCCGAAAATACAATGAGCAGCTCTTC
TRBV27	TRBD2	TRBJ2-1	NA	CASSLRTSFYNEQFF	TGTGCCAGCAGTCTCCGGACTAGCTTCTACAATGAGCAGTTCTTC
TRBV7-2	NA	TRBJ2-5	NA	CATQATLAQETQYF	TGTGCCACCCAGGCAACATTGGCCCAAGAGACCCAGTACTTC
TRBV4-2	TRBD1	TRBJ1-4	NA	CASSQGTGGAANEKLFF	TGTGCCAGCAGCCAAGGGACAGGGGGAGCGGCTAATGAAAAACTGTTTTTT
TRBV12-5	TRBD1	TRBJ1-2	NA	CASGNQGEPYGYTF	TGTGCTAGTGGCAACCAGGGGGAACCCTATGGCTACACCTTC
TRBV11-3	NA	TRBJ2-2	NA	CASSLVVSGSNTGELFF	TGTGCCAGCAGCTTAGTAGTATCCGGATCGAACACCGGGGAGCTGTTTTTT
TRBV5-1	NA	TRBJ2-5	NA	CASSLDRVEDAGETQYF	TGCGCCAGCAGCTTGGACAGGGTAGAAGATGCTGGAGAGACCCAGTACTTC
TRBV4-2	TRBD2	TRBJ2-4	NA	CASSQSVSSGNLAKNIQYF	TGTGCCAGCAGCCAATCCGTATCTAGCGGGAATCTAGCCAAAAACATTCAGTACTTC
TRBV29-1	TRBD1	TRBJ1-5	NA	CSVGQGASNQPQHF	TGCAGCGTTGGACAGGGGGCAAGCAATCAGCCCCAGCATTTT
TRBV29-1	TRBD1	TRBJ1-1	few	CSGLRDRNTEAFF	TGCAGCGGACTCCGGGACAGGAACACTGAAGCTTTCTTT
TRBV6-1	NA	TRBJ2-7	NA	CASSESQGIFYEQYF	TGTGCCAGCAGTGAAAGCCAGGGGATTTTCTACGAGCAGTACTTC
TRBV10-3	TRBD1	TRBJ1-2	NA	CAISSKDRDFLDYGYTF	TGTGCCATCAGTTCGAAAGACAGGGACTTTCTGGACTATGGCTACACCTTC
TRBV6-1	TRBD2	TRBJ2-2	NA	CASSNSGANTGELFF	TGTGCCAGCAGCAACAGCGGGGCGAACACCGGGGAGCTGTTTTTT
TRBV7-9	TRBD2	TRBJ2-7	NA	CASSLSASGSYEQYF	TGTGCCAGCAGCTTATCGGCTAGCGGGAGCTACGAGCAGTACTTC
TRBV28	NA	TRBJ2-3	NA	CASSMTRVGTQYF	TGTGCCAGCAGTATGACTCGGGTGGGTACGCAGTATTTT
TRBV5-1	NA	TRBJ2-1	NA	CASSLSFVGSSYNEQFF	TGCGCCAGCAGCTTGTCGTTTGTAGGGAGCTCCTACAATGAGCAGTTCTTC
TRBV7-7	NA	TRBJ2-7	NA	CASPTLQHLPKQYF	TGTGCTAGCCCGACTCTGCAACACCTACCCAAGCAGTACTTC
TRBV9	TRBD1	TRBJ1-4	once	CASSVGGTGTTEVFF	TGTGCCAGCAGCGTAGGCGGGACAGGGACGACGGAGGTGTTTTTT
TRBV18	NA	TRBJ2-7	NA	CASSPPFGDLYEQYF	TGTGCCAGCTCACCACCGTTTGGGGATTTGTACGAGCAGTACTTC